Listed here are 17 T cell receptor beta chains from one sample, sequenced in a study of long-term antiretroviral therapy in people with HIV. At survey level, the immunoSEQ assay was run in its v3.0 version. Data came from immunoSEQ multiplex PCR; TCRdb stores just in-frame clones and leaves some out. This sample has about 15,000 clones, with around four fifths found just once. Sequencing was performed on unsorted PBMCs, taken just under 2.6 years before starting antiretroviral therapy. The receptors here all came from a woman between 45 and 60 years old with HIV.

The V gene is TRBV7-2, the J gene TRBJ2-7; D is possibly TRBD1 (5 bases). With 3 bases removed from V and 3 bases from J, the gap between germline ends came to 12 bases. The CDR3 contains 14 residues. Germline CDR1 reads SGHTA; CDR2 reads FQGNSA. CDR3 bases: TGTGCCAGCAGCTTTTTGGGCAGGGTCTACGAGCAGTACTTC. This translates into CASSFLGRVYEQYF.

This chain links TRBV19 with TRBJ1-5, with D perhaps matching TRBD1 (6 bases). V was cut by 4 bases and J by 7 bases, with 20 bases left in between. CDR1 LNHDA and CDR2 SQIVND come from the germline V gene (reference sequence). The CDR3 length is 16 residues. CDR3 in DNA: TGTGCCAGTAGTAAGGGTAGGGACATTGACACCCAGCCCCAGCATTTT. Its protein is CASSKGRDIDTQPQHF.

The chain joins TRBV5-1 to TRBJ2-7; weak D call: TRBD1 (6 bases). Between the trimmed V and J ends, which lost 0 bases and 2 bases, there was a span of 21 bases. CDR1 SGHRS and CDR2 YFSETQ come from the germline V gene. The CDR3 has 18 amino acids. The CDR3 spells CASSLGPQDRDTPYEQYV. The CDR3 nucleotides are TGCGCCAGCAGCTTGGGACCGCAAGACCGGGACACACCCTACGAGCAGTACGTC.

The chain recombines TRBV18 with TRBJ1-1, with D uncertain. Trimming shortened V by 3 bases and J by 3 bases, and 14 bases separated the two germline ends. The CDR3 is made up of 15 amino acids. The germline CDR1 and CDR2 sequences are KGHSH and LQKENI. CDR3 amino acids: CASSPLGPGYTEAFF. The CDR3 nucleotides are TGTGCCAGCTCACCCCTAGGGCCGGGGTACACTGAAGCTTTCTTT.

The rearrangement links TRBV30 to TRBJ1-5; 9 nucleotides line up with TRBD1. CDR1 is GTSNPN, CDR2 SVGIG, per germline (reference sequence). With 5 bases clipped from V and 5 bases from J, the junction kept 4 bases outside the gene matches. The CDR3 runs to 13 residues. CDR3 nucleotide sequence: TGTGCCTGGGCCGGGACAGGGTATCAGCCCCAGCATTTT. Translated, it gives CAWAGTGYQPQHF.

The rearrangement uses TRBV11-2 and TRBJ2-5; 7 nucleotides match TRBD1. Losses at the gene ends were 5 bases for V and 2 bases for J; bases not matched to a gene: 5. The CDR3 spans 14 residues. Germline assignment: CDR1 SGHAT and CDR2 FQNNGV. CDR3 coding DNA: TGTGCCAGCAGCCTAGGGACAGTTCAAGAGACCCAGTACTTC. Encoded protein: CASSLGTVQETQYF. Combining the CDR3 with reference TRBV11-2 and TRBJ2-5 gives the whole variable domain EAGVAQSPRYKIIEKRQSVAFWCNPISGHATLYWYQQILGQGPKLLIQFQNNGVVDDSQLPKDRFSAERLKGVDSTLKIQPAKLEDSAVYLCASSLGTVQETQYFGPGTRLLVL.

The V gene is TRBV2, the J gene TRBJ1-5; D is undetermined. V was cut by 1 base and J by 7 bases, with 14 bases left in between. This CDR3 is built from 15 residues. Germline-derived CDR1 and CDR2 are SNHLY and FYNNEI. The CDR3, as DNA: TGTGCCAGCAGTGAAGGGTGGGCGGACGGCCAGCCCCAGCATTTT. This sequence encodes CASSEGWADGQPQHF.

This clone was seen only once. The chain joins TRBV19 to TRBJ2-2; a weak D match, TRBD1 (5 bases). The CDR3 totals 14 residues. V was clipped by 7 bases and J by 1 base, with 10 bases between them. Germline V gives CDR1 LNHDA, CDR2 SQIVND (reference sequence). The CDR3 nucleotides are TGTGCCAGTAAGGGGCCCCAGAACACCGGGGAGCTGTTTTTT. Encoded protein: CASKGPQNTGELFF. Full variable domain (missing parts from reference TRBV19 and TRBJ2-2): DGGITQSPKYLFRKEGQNVTLSCEQNLNHDAMYWYRQDPGQGLRLIYYSQIVNDFQKGDIAEGYSVSREKKESFPLTVTSAQKNPTAFYLCASKGPQNTGELFFGEGSRLTVL.

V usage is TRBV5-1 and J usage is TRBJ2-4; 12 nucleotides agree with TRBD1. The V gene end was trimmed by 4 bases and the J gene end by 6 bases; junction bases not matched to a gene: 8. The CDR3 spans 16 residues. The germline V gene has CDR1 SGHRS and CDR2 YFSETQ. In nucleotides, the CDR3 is TGCGCCAGCAGCGTTTCCGGGACAGGGGGCACAAACATTCAGTACTTC. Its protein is CASSVSGTGGTNIQYF. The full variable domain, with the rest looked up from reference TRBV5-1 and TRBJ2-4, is KAGVTQTPRYLIKTRGQQVTLSCSPISGHRSVSWYQQTPGQGLQFLFEYFSETQRNKGNFPGRFSGRQFSNSRSEMNVSTLELGDSALYLCASSVSGTGGTNIQYFGAGTRLSVL.

In DNA form, the CDR3 reads TGCGCCAGCAGCTTGGGTCTAGCGGGGGCCGGGAACACCGGGGAGCTGTTTTTT. It encodes CASSLGLAGAGNTGELFF. The V call is TRBV5-1, the J call TRBJ2-2; 10 bases fit TRBD2. CDR1 is SGHRS and CDR2 is YFSETQ in the germline V gene. J was trimmed by 1 base and V by 0 bases; bases with no gene match: 6. This CDR3 comprises 18 residues.

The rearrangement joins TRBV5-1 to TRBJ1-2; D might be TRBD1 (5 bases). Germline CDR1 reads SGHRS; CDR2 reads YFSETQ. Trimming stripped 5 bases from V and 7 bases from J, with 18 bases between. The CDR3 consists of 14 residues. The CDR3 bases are TGCGCCAGCAGTCAGACCCAGGGCCTCCGTGGCTACACCTTC. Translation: CASSQTQGLRGYTF.

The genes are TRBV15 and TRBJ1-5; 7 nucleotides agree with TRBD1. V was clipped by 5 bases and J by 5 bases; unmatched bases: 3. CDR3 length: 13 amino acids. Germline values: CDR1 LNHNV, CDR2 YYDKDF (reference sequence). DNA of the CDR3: TGTGCCACCAGCGAAGGGGGCTATCAGCCCCAGCATTTT. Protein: CATSEGGYQPQHF.

CDR3 coding DNA: TGCGCCAGCAGCCATAAGCCCGACGGGACCTACGAGCAGTACTTC. Residues: CASSHKPDGTYEQYF. This rearrangement joins TRBV4-1 to TRBJ2-7; tentatively, D is TRBD2 (5 bases). V was trimmed by 3 bases and J by 2 bases, leaving 14 bases between them. Germline lookup yields CDR1 MGHRA and CDR2 YSYEKL. The CDR3 extends over 15 amino acids.

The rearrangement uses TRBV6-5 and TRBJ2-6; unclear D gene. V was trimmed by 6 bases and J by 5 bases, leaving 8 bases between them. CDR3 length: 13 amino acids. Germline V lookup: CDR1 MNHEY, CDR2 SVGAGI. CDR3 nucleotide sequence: TGTGCCAGCAGGCCGTCCCGGGCCAACGTCCTGACTTTC. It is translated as CASRPSRANVLTF.

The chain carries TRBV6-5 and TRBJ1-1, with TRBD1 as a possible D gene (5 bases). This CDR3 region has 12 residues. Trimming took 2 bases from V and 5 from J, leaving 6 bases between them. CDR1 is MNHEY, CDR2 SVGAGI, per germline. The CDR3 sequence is CASSYGGTEAFF. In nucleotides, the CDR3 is TGTGCCAGCAGTTACGGGGGTACTGAAGCTTTCTTT.

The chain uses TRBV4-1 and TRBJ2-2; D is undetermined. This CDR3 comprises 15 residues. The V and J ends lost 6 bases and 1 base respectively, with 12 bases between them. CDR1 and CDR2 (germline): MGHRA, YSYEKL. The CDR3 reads CASRSSELNTGELFF. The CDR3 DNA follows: TGCGCCAGCAGATCAAGTGAGCTGAACACCGGGGAGCTGTTTTTT.

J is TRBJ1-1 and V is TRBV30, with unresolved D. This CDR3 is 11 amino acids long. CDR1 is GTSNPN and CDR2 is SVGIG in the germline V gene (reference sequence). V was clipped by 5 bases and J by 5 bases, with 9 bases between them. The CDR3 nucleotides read TGTGCCTGGTCGAGGGCTACTGAAGCTTTCTTT. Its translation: CAWSRATEAFF.